The entry below describes one T cell receptor (beta chain). The antigen it binds to is not known. The record has no base qualities; no much larger clone is one base away. Patients with a history of autoimmune disease or receiving systemic immunosuppression were excluded from the trial. Peripheral blood for TCR sequencing was collected from all dose cohorts at baseline, on cycle 4 day 1, and on cycle 7 day 1. Samples came from an open-label, multicenter, first-in-human phase I dose-escalation trial of ivuxolimab. Adults with locally advanced or metastatic melanoma, renal cell, hepatocellular, or head and neck squamous cell carcinoma were enrolled in the trial. CD4+ and CD8+ T cells were sorted separately from peripheral blood before TCR sequencing. Genomic DNA was extracted from sorted cells for sequencing of the TCRbeta CDR3 region. The immunoSEQ Assay was used to sequence the TCRbeta CDR3 regions. Held by TCRdb, this immuneACCESS table contains in-frame sequences only and omits some clones. Under half of the omission traces to an unresolved V gene where checked; the cause of the rest is unknown. The sample has around 26,000 clones on record, about four fifths of them singletons. About 23% of the sample is in the top ten clones.

The trim is 7 bases for V and 7 bases for J, with a gap of 6 bases between the germline ends. There are 10 amino acids in the CDR3, from cysteine to phenylalanine inclusive. The retained sequence is limited to the CDR3, 30 bases, with the frame set at the first base. From the germline V gene, CDR1 is SGDLS and CDR2 is YYNGEE. The data originate from a study of OX40 agonist ivuxolimab in advanced cancers. Regarding the complete study: Ivuxolimab was a fully human IgG2 agonistic monoclonal antibody targeting the costimulatory receptor OX40 (CD134). Peripheral TCRbeta sequencing aimed to test whether ivuxolimab altered TCR sequence diversity and caused clonal T-cell expansion. In the dose-escalation cohort, 65% to 90% of patients were male, and the mean age was approximately 60 years, with a range of about 23 to 85. Intravenous ivuxolimab was administered to patients every 2 weeks at six dose levels: 0.01, 0.1, 0.3, 1.5, 3 and 10 mg/kg. The paper covers the monotherapy dose-escalation part of the phase I ivuxolimab trial, which included N ≈ 50 patients. Partial responses occurred in three dose-escalation patients: two with cutaneous melanoma and one with hepatocellular carcinoma. Of the roughly 52 dose-escalation patients, hepatocellular carcinoma was present in about 19, melanoma in around 15, renal cell carcinoma in 9 and head and neck cancer in 9. Prior anti-PD-1, anti-PD-L1 or anti-CTLA-4 therapy was permitted, and checkpoint inhibitors had been received by approximately 39% of dose-escalation patients. Overall study results and their limits: The antigen specificity of the peripheral T cells that underwent clonal expansion was not determined. At doses of 0.1 to 3.0 mg/kg, clonal expansion of both CD4+ and CD8+ blood T cells was observed from baseline to week 6. Low levels of normalized T-cell clonal expansion were also seen in some nonresponding patients. In partial responders in the 0.1-3.0 mg/kg groups, normalized peripheral clonal expansion was found to be among the lowest, especially among CD8+ T cells. After ivuxolimab, CD8+ T cells had more expanded clones than CD4+ T cells on average.

The chain is made from TRBV9 and TRBJ2-1; no D segment can be confidently identified. The sequencing here drew on CD4+ or CD8+ T cells sorted from blood, taken in a trial of the OX40 agonist ivuxolimab. The sequence came from an adult with an advanced solid tumor such as melanoma, head and neck, liver or kidney cancer. Here the CDR3 is given as CASGGNEQFF. Here is the DNA: TGTGCCAGCGGCGGTAATGAGCAGTTCTTC.